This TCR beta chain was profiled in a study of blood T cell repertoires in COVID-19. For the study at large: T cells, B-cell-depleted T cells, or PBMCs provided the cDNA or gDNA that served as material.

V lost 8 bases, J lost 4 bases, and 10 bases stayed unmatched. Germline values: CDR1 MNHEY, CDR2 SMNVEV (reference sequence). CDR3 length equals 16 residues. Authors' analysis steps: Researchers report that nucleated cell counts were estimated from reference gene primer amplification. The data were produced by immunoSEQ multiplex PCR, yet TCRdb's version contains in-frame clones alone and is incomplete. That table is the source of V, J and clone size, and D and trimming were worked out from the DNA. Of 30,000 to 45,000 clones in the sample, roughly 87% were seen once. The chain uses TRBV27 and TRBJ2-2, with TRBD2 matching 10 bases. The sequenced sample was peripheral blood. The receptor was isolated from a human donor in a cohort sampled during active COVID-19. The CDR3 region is CASLTSGWGFTGELFF. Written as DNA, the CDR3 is TGTGCCAGCTTGACTAGCGGGTGGGGGTTCACCGGGGAGCTGTTTTTT.